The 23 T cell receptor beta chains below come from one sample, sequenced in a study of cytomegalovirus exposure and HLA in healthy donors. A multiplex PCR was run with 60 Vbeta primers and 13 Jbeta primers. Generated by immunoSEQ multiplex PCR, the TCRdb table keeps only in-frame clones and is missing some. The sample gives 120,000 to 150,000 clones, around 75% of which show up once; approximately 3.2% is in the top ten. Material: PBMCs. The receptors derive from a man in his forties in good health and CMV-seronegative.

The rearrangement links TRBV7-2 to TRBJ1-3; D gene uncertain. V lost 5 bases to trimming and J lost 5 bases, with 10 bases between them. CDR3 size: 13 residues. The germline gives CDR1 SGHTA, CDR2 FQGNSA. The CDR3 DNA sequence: TGTGCCAGCAGCCTGAGCGTCAGAAACACCATATATTTT. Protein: CASSLSVRNTIYF.

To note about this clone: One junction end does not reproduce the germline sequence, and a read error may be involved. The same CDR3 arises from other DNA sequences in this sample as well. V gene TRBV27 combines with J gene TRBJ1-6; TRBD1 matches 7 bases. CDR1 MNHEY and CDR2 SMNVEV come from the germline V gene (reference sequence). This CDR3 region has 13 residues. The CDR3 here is CASSYGTVSPLHF. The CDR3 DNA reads TGTGCCAGCAGTTATGGGACAGTCTCACCCCTCCATTTT.

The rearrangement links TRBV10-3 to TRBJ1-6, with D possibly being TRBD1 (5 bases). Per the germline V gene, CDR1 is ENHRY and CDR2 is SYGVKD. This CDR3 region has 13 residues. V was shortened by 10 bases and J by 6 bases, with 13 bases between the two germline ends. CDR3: CATRGDFNSPLHF. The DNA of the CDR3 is TGTGCCACCCGGGGGGATTTTAATTCACCCCTCCACTTT.

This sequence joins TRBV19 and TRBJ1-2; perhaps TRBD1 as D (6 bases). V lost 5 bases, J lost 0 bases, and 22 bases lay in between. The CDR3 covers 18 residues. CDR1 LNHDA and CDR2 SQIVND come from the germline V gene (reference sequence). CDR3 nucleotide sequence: TGTGCCAGTAGTGTCCCACCGGGACAACGGGGCGCTAACTATGGCTACACCTTC. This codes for CASSVPPGQRGANYGYTF.

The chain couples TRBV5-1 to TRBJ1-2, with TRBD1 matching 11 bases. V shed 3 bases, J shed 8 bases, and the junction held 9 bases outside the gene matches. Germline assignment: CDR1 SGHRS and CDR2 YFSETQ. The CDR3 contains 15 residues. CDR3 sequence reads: CASSSTGQGAGGYTF. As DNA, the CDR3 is TGCGCCAGCAGCTCAACCGGACAGGGGGCAGGAGGCTACACCTTC. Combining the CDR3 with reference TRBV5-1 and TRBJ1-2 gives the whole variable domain KAGVTQTPRYLIKTRGQQVTLSCSPISGHRSVSWYQQTPGQGLQFLFEYFSETQRNKGNFPGRFSGRQFSNSRSEMNVSTLELGDSALYLCASSSTGQGAGGYTFGSGTRLTVV.

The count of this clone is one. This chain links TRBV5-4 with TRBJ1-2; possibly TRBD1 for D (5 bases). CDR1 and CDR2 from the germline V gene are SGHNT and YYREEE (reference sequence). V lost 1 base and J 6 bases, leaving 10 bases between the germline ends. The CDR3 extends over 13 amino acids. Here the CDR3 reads CASSLWGGNGYTF. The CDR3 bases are TGTGCCAGCAGCTTGTGGGGGGGTAATGGCTACACCTTC. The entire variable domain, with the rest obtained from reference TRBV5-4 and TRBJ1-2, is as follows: ETGVTQSPTHLIKTRGQQVTLRCSSQSGHNTVSWYQQALGQGPQFIFQYYREEENGRGNFPPRFSGLQFPNYSSELNVNALELDDSALYLCASSLWGGNGYTFGSGTRLTVV.

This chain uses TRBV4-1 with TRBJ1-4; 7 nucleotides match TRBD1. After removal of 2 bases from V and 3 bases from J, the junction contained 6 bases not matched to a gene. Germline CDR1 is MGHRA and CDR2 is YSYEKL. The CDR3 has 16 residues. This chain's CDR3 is CASSQPHTGANEKLFF. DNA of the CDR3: TGCGCCAGCAGCCAACCACATACAGGGGCTAATGAAAAACTGTTTTTT.

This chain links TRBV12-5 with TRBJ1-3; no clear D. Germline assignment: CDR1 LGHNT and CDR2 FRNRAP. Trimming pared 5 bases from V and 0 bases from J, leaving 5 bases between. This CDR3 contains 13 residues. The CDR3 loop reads CASGTISGNTIYF. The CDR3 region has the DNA TGTGCTAGTGGTACTATCTCTGGAAACACCATATATTTT.

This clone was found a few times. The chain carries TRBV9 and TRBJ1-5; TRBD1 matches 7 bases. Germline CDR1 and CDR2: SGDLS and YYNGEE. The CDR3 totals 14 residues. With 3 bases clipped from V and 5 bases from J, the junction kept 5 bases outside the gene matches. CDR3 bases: TGTGCCAGCAGCGGGGACAGCTATTATCAGCCCCAGCATTTT. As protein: CASSGDSYYQPQHF.

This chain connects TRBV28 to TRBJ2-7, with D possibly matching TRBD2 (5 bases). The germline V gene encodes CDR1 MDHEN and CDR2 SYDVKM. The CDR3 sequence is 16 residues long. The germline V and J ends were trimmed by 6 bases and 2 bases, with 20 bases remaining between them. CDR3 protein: CASSPLEVSLTYEQYF. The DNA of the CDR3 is TGTGCCAGCAGCCCCCTGGAGGTGAGTTTGACCTACGAGCAGTACTTC.

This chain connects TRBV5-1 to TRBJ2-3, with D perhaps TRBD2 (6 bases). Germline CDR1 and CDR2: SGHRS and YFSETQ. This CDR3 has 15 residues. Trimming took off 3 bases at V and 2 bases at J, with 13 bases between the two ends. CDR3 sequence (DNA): TGCGCCAGCAGCTGGCTGTGGGGGGTCACAGATACGCAGTATTTT. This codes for CASSWLWGVTDTQYF. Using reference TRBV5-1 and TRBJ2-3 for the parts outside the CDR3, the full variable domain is KAGVTQTPRYLIKTRGQQVTLSCSPISGHRSVSWYQQTPGQGLQFLFEYFSETQRNKGNFPGRFSGRQFSNSRSEMNVSTLELGDSALYLCASSWLWGVTDTQYFGPGTRLTVL.

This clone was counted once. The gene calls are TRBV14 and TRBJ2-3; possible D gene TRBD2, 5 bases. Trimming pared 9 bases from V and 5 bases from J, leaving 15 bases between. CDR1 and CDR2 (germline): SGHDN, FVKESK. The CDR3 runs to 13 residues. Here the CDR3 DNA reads TGTGCCAGTAAGTTGTCCGGAGGAGATACGCAGTATTTT. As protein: CASKLSGGDTQYF.

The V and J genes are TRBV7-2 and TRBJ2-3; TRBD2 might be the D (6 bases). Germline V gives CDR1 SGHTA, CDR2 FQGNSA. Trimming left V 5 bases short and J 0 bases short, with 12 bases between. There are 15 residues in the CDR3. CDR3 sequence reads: CASSTLAGSTDTQYF. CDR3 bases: TGTGCCAGCAGCACCCTGGCGGGAAGCACAGATACGCAGTATTTT.

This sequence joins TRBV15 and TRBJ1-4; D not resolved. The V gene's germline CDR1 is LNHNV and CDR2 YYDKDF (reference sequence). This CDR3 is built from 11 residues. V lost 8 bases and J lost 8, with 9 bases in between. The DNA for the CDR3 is TGTGCCACCCTGGGGAGGGAAAAACTGTTTTTT. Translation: CATLGREKLFF.

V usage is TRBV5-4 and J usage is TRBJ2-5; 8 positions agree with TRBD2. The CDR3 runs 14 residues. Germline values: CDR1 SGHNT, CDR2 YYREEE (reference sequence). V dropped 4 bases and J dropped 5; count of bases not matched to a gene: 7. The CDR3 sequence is CASSKTGGRETQYF. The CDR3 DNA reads TGTGCCAGCAGCAAAACGGGGGGGCGGGAGACCCAGTACTTC.

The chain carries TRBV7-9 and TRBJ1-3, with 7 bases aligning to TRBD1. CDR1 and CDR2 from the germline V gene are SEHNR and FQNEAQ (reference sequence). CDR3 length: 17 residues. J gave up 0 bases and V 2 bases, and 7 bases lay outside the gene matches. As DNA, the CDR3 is TGTGCCAGCAGCTTACTCCGTGACAGGGACTCTGGAAACACCATATATTTT. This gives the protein CASSLLRDRDSGNTIYF.

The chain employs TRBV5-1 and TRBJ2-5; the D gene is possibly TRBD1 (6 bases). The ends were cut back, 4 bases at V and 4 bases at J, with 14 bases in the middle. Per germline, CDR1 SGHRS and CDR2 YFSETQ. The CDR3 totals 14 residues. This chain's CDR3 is CASSPGTPGETQYF. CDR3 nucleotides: TGCGCCAGCAGCCCAGGGACACCCGGAGAGACCCAGTACTTC.

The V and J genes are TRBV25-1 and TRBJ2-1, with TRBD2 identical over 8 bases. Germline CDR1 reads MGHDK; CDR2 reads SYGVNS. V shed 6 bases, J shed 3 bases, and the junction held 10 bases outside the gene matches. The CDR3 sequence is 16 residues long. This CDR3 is CASSGIAGLFYNEQFF. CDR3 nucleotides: TGTGCCAGCAGCGGAATAGCGGGGTTGTTCTACAATGAGCAGTTCTTC.

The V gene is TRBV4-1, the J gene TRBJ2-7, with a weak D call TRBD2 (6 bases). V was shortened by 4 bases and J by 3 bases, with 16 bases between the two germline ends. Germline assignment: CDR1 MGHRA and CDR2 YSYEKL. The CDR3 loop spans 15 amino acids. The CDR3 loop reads CASSPGGGVRYEQYF. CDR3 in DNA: TGCGCCAGCAGCCCCGGAGGCGGGGTCCGCTACGAGCAGTACTTC.

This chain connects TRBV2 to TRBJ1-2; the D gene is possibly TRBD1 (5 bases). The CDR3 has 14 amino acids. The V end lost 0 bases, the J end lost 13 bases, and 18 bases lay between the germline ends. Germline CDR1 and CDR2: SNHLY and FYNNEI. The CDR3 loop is CASSEATRGTCCTF. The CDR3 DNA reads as TGTGCCAGCAGTGAAGCAACACGCGGGACCTGCTGCACCTTC.

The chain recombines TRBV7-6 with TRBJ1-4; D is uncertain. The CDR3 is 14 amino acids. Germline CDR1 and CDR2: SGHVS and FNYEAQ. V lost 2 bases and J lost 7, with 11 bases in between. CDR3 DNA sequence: TGTGCCAGCAGCTTACTAGGATCGCGTGAAAAACTGTTTTTT. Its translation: CASSLLGSREKLFF.

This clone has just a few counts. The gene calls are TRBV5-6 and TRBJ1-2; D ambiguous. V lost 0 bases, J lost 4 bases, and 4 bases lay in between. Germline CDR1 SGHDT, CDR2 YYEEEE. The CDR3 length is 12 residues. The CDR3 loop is CASSLALYGYTF. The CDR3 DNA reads TGTGCCAGCAGCTTGGCACTCTATGGCTACACCTTC. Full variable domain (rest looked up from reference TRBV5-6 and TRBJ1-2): DAGVTQSPTHLIKTRGQQVTLRCSPKSGHDTVSWYQQALGQGPQFIFQYYEEEERQRGNFPDRFSGHQFPNYSSELNVNALLLGDSALYLCASSLALYGYTFGSGTRLTVV.

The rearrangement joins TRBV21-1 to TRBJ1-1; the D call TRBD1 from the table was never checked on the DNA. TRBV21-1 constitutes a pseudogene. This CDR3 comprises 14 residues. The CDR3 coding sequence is TGTGCCAGCAGTCCGGGACAGCTGAACACTGAAGCTTTCTTT. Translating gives CASSPGQLNTEAFF.